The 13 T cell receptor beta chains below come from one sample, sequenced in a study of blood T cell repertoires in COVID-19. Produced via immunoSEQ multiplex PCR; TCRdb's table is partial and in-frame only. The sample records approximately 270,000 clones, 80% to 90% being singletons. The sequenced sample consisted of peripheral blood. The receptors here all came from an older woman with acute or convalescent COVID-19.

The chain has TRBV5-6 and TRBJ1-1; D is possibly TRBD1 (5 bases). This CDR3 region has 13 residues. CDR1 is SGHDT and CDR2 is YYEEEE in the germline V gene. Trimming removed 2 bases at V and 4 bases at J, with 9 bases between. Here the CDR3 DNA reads TGTGCCAGCAGCTTCAGCGGGGCCACTGAAGCTTTCTTT. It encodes CASSFSGATEAFF.

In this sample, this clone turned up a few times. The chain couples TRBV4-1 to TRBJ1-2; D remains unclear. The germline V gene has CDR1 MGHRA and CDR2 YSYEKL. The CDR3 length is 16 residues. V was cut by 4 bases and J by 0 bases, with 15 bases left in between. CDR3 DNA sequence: TGCGCCAGCAGCCCCGACACCTGGGGAGCTAACTATGGCTACACCTTC. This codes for CASSPDTWGANYGYTF.

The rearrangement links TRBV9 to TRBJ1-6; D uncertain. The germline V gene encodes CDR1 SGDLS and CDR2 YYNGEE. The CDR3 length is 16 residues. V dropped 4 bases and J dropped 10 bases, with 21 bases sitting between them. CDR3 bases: TGTGCCAGCAGCTCACGATCGGACTCCGGGAACTCACCCCTCCACTTT. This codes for CASSSRSDSGNSPLHF.

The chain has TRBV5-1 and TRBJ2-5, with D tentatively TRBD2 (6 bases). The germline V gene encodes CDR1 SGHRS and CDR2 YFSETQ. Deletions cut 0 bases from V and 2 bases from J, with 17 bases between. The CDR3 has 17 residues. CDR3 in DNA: TGCGCCAGCAGCTTGGGAAGCGGGCTACCTCATCAAGAGACCCAGTACTTC. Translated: CASSLGSGLPHQETQYF.

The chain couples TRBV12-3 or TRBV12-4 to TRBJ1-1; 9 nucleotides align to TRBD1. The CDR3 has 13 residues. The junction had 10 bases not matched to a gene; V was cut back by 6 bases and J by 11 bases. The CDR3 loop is CASSPGTGSAAFF. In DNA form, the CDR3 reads TGTGCCAGCAGCCCCGGGACAGGGTCGGCCGCTTTCTTT.

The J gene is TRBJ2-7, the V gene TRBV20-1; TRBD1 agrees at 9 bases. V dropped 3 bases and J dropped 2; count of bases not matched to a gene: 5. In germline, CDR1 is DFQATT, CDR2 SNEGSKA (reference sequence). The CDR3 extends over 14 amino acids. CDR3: CSASWGQGTYEQYF. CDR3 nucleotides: TGCAGTGCTAGTTGGGGACAGGGAACCTACGAGCAGTACTTC.

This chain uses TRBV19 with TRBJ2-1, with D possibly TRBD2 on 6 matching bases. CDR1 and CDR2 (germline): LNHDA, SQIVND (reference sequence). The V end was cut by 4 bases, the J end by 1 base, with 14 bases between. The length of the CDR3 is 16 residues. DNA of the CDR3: TGTGCCAGTAGTAGCCGCTCGGCGGGGTCCTACAATGAGCAGTTCTTC. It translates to CASSSRSAGSYNEQFF.

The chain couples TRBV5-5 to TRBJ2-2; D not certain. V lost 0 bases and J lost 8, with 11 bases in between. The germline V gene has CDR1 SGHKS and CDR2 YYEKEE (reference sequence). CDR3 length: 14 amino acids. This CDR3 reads CASSLDPLTGELFF. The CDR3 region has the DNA TGTGCCAGCAGCTTGGACCCTTTGACAGGGGAGCTGTTTTTT.

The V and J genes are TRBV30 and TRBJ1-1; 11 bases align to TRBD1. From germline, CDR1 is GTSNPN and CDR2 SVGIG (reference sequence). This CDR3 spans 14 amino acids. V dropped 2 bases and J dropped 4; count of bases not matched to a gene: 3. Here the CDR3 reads CAWSPGTGGTEAFF. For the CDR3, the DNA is TGTGCCTGGAGTCCCGGGACAGGGGGCACTGAAGCTTTCTTT.

CDR3 amino acids: CASSPLVSGEQYF. The CDR3 bases are TGTGCCAGCAGCCCGCTAGTGTCTGGGGAGCAGTACTTC. The V and J genes are TRBV3-1 (or the pseudogene TRBV3-2) and TRBJ2-7; D gene ambiguous. The germline gives CDR1 LGHDT, CDR2 YNNKEL (reference sequence). CDR3 length: 13 amino acids. The V end lost 4 bases, the J end lost 7 bases, and 14 bases lay between the germline ends.

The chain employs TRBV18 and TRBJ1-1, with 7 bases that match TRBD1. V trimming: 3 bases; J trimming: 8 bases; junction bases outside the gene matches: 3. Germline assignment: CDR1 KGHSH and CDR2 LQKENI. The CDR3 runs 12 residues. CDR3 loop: CASSPGTEEAFF. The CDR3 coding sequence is TGTGCCAGCTCACCCGGGACAGAGGAAGCTTTCTTT.

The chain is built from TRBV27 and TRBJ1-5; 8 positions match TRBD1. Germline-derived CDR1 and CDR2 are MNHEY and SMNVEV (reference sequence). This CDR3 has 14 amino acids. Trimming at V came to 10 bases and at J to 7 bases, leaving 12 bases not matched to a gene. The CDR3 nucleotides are TGTGCCACCTCTGACAGGGGCTTCGGCCAGCCCCAGCATTTT. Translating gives CATSDRGFGQPQHF.

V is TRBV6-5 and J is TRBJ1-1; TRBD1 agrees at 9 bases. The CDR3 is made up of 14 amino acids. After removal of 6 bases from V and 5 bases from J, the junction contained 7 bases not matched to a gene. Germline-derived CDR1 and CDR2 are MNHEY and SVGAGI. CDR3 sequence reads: CASSSTGGRTEAFF. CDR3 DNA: TGTGCCAGCAGCTCAACAGGGGGCCGGACTGAAGCTTTCTTT.